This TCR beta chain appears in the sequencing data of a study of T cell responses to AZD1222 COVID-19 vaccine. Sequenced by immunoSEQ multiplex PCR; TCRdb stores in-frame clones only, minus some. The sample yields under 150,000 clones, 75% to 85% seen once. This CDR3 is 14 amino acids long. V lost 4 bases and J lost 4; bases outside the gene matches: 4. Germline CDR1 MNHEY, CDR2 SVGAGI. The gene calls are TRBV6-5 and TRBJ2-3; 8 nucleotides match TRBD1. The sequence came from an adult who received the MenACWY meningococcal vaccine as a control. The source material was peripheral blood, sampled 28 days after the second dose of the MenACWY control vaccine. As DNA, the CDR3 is TGTGCCAGCAGTTCGACAGGGGTGGCAGATACGCAGTATTTT. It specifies CASSSTGVADTQYF.